These 4 T cell receptor beta chains originate from one sample sequenced in a study of T cells after yellow fever vaccination. TCRdb reprocessed the 5' RACE reads via MiXCR and lists one record per CDR3 protein. The sample contains approximately 340,000 distinct CDR3 sequences, over 8% of which appear only once. Sequencing was performed on PBMCs, taken on the day of the first yellow fever vaccination. These receptors originate from a man younger than 35 who received the YFV17D yellow fever vaccine.

This rearrangement joins TRBV5-1 to TRBJ2-7; TRBD1 matches 12 bases. Losses at the gene ends were 2 bases for V and 6 bases for J; bases not matched to a gene: 3. The CDR3 length is 14 residues. Germline V gives CDR1 SGHRS, CDR2 YFSETQ. The CDR3 DNA follows: TGCGCCAGCAGCTTCGGGACAGGGGGCGGCGAGCAGTACTTC. Translating gives CASSFGTGGGEQYF. Looking up the rest from reference TRBV5-1 and TRBJ2-7 gives the full variable domain: KAGVTQTPRYLIKTRGQQVTLSCSPISGHRSVSWYQQTPGQGLQFLFEYFSETQRNKGNFPGRFSGRQFSNSRSEMNVSTLELGDSALYLCASSFGTGGGEQYFGPGTRLTVT.

The rearrangement uses TRBV29-1 and TRBJ1-1, with D possibly being TRBD1 (6 bases). CDR3 size: 13 residues. Trimming cost V 7 bases and J 5 bases, with 17 bases left between them. Germline lookup yields CDR1 SQVTM and CDR2 ANQGSEA. The DNA for the CDR3 is TGCAGCGGGAGTGGGGGGCGAAGAACTGAAGCTTTCTTT. Translated, it gives CSGSGGRRTEAFF.

This clonotype showed up just a few times. The rearrangement uses TRBV5-1 and TRBJ1-4, with D maybe TRBD1 (5 bases). Germline V gene lookup returns CDR1 SGHRS and CDR2 YFSETQ. V was cut by 0 bases and J by 12 bases, with 15 bases left in between. The CDR3 is made up of 14 amino acids. The CDR3 bases are TGCGCCAGCAGCTTGGAAGCCTTCGGGGGTGAACTGTTTTTT. This encodes CASSLEAFGGELFF.

In DNA, the CDR3 is TGTGCCAGCAGCTTAGAACCCGGGGCACCCATATATTTT. Its translation is CASSLEPGAPIYF. The chain joins TRBV11-2 to TRBJ1-3; TRBD1 is a possible D gene (5 bases). Germline loops: CDR1 SGHAT, CDR2 FQNNGV. The V and J ends lost 0 bases and 11 bases respectively, with 11 bases between them. The CDR3 runs 13 residues.